This T cell receptor (beta chain) was found in a study of T cell clonotyping in hematopoietic cell transplantation. Study-level information: Recipient samples before transplant were obtained post-cytoreduction.

Findings of the study overall: Few recipient clonotypes overlapped donors; over 95% were de novo at given depth. Cells were unsorted, so CD4 and CD8 contributions were not separated.

Worth noting for this clone: The target antigen is unknown.

This CDR3 contains 16 residues. The V gene end was trimmed by 1 base and the J gene end by 0 bases; junction bases not matched to a gene: 0. CDR1 and CDR2 from the germline V gene are LGHNA and YSLEER. The time point here: recipient sample about 28 days before transplant, after cytoreduction. TCRdb keeps only in-frame clones here, not all; method: immunoSEQ multiplex PCR. The sample holds some 50,000 clones, about four fifths seen once. The origin of this receptor is a man aged 55 to 70 with myelodysplastic syndrome. Some clones in this sample may be carry-over from other donors' samples. The input for sequencing was peripheral blood mononuclear cells, taken before stem cell transplant. The rearrangement joins TRBV4-3 to TRBJ1-4; 9 bases fit TRBD1. As DNA, the CDR3 is TGCGCCAGCAGCCAAGGACAGGGGGCAACTAATGAAAAACTGTTTTTT. It codes for CASSQGQGATNEKLFF.